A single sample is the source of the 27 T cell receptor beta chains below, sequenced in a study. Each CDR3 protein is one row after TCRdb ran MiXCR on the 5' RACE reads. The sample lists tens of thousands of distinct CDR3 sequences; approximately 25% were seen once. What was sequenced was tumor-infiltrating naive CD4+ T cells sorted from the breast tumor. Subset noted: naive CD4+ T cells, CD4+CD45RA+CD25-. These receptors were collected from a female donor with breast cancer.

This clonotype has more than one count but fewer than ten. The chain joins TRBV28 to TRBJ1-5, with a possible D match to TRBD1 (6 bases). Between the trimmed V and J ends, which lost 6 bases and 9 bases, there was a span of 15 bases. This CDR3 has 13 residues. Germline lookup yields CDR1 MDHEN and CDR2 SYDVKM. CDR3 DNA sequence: TGTGCCAGCAGGACACAGGGTTTTCGGCCCCAGCATTTT. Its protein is CASRTQGFRPQHF. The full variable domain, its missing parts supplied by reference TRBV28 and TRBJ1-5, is DVKVTQSSRYLVKRTGEKVFLECVQDMDHENMFWYRQDPGLGLRLIYFSYDVKMKEKGDIPEGYSVSREKKERFSLILESASTNQTSMYLCASRTQGFRPQHFGDGTRLSIL.

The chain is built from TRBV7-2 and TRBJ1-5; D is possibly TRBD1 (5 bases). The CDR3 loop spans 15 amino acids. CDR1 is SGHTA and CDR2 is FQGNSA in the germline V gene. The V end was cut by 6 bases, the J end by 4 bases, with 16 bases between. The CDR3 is CASSKAGMFNQPQHF. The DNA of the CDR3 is TGTGCCAGCAGTAAGGCAGGGATGTTTAATCAGCCCCAGCATTTT.

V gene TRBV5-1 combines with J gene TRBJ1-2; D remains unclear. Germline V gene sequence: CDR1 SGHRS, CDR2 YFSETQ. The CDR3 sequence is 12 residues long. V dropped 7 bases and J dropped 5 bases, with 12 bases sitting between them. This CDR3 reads CASLGGMYGYTF. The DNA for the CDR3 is TGCGCCAGCCTGGGAGGGATGTATGGCTACACCTTC.

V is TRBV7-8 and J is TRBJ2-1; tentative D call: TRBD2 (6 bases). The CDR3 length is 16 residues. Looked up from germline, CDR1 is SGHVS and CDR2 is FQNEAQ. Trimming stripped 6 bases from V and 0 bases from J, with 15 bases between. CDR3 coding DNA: TGTGCCAGCAGTTGGGGCGGGATGAGCTCCTACAATGAGCAGTTCTTC. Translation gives CASSWGGMSSYNEQFF.

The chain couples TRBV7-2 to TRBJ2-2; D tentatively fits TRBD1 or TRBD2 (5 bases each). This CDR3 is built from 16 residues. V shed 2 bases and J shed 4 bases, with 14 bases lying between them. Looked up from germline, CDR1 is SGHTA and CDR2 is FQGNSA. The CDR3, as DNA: TGTGCCAGCAGCTTACGGGTCGGGGCTAGCACCGGGGAGCTGTTTTTT. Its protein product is CASSLRVGASTGELFF.

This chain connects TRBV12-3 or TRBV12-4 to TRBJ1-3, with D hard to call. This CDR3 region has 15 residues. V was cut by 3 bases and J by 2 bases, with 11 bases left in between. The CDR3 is CASSFNFGAGNTIYF. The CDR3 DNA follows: TGTGCCAGCAGTTTCAATTTTGGGGCTGGAAACACCATATATTTT.

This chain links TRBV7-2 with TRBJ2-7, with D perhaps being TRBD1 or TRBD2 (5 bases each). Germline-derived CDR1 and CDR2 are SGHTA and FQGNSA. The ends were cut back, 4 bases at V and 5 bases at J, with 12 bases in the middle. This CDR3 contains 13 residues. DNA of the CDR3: TGTGCCAGCAGCTCGGGACCGAACCACGAGCAGTACTTC. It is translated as CASSSGPNHEQYF.

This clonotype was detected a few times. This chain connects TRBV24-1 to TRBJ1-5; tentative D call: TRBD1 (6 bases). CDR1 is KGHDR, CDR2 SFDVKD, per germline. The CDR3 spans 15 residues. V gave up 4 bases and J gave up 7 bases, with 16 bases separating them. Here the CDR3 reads CATSDPGHRGQPQHF. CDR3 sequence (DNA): TGTGCCACCAGTGACCCGGGACACCGGGGGCAGCCCCAGCATTTT.

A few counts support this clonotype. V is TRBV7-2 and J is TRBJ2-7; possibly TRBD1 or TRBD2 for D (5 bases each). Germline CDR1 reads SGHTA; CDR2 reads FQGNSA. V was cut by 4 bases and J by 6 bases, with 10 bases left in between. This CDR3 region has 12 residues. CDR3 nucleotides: TGTGCCAGCAGCTCACGGGACGGCGAGCAGTACTTC. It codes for CASSSRDGEQYF.

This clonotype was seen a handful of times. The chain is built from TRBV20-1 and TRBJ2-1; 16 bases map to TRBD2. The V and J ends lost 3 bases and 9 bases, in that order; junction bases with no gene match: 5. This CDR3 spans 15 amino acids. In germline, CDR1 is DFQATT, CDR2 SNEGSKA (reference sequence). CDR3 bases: TGCAGTGCTAGGGGGACTAGCGGGGGGGCCAGTGAGCAGTTCTTC. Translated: CSARGTSGGASEQFF.

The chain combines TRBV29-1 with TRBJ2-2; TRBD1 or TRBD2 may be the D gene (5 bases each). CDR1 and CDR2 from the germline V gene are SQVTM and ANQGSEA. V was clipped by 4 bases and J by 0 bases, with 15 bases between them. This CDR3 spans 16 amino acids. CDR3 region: CSVGRGDPANTGELFF. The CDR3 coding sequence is TGCAGCGTTGGCAGAGGGGACCCAGCGAACACCGGGGAGCTGTTTTTT.

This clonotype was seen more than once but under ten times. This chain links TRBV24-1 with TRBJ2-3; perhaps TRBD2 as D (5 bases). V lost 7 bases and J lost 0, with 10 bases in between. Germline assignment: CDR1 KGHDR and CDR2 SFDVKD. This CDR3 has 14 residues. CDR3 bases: TGTGCCACCAGGAGAGCGGCTAGCACAGATACGCAGTATTTT. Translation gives CATRRAASTDTQYF.

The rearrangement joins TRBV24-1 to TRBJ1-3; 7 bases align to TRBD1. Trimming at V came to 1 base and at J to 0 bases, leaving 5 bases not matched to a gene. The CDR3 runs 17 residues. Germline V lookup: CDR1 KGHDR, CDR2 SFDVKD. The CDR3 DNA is TGTGCCACCAGTGATTTACGACAGGGAGGCTCTGGAAACACCATATATTTT. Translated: CATSDLRQGGSGNTIYF.

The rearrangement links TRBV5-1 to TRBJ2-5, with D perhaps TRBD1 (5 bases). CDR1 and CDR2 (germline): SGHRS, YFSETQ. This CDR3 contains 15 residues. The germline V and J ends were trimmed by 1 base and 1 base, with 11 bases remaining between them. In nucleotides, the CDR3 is TGCGCCAGCAGCTTGCTGGGCAGGGCCCAAGAGACCCAGTACTTC. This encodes CASSLLGRAQETQYF.

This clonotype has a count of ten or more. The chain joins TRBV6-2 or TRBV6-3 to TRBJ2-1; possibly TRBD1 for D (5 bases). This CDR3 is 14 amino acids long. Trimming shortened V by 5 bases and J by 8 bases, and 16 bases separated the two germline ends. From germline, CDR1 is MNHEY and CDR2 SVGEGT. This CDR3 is CASSPRLGADEQFF. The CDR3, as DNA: TGTGCCAGCAGTCCTCGGCTTGGGGCGGATGAGCAGTTCTTC.

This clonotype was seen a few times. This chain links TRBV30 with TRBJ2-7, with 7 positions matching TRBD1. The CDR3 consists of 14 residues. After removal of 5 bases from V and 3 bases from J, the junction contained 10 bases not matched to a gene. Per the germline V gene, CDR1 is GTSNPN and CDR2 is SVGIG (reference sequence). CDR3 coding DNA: TGTGCCTGGGTAGACAGGGCGAGGGGCTACGAGCAGTACTTC. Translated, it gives CAWVDRARGYEQYF. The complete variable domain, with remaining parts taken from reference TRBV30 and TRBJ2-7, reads SQTIHQWPATLVQPVGSPLSLECTVEGTSNPNLYWYRQAAGRGLQLLFYSVGIGQISSEVPQNLSASRPQDRQFILSSKKLLLSDSGFYLCAWVDRARGYEQYFGPGTRLTVT.

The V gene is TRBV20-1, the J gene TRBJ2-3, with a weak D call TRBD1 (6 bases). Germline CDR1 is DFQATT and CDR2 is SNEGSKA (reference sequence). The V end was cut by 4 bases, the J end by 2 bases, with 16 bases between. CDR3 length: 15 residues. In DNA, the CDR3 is TGCAGTGCTATAAGTATCGGGACAACCACAGATACGCAGTATTTT. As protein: CSAISIGTTTDTQYF.

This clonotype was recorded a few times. The CDR3 sequence is CASSLEDRAFMYF. DNA for the CDR3: TGCGCCAGCAGCTTGGAGGACAGGGCGTTCATGTATTTT. V usage is TRBV5-1 and J usage is TRBJ2-3; 8 bases map to TRBD1. This CDR3 is 13 amino acids long. Germline trimming cut 0 bases from V and 14 bases from J; bases unmatched to any gene: 8. Germline assignment: CDR1 SGHRS and CDR2 YFSETQ.

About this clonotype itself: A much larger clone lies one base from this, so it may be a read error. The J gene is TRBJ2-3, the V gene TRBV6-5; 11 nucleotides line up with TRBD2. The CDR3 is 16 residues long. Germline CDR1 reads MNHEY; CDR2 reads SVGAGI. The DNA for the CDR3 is TGTTCCAGCAGTTCCGGGACTAGCGGTACTACAGATACGCAGTATTTT. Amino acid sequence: CSSSSGTSGTTDTQYF.

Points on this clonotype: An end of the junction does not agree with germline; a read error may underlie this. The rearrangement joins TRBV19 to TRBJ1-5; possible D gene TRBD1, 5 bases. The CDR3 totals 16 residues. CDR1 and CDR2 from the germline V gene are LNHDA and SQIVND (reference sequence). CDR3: CASRGMYRGSNQPHHF. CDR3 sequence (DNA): TGTGCCAGTCGGGGTATGTATAGGGGTAGCAATCAGCCCCATCATTTT.

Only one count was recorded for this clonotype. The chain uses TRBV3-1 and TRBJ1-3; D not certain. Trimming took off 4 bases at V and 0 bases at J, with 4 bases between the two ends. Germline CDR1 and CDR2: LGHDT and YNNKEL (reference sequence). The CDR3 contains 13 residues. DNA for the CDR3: TGTGCCAGCAGCCTACTCTCTGGAAACACCATATATTTT. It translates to CASSLLSGNTIYF.

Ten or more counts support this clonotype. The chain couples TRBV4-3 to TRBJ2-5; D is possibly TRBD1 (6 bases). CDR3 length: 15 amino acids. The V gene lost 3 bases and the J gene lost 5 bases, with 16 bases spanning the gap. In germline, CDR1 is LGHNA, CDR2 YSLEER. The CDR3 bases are TGCGCCAGCAGCCAGGGGGACACCCGCTGGGAGACCCAGTACTTC. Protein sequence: CASSQGDTRWETQYF.

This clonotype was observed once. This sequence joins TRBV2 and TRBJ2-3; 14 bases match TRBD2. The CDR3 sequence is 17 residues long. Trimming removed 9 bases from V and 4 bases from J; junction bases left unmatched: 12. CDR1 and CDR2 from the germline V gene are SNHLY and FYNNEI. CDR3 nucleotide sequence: TGTGCCAGTAGGCTCCCGGGACTAGCGGGAGCGGCAGATACGCAGTATTTT. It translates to CASRLPGLAGAADTQYF.

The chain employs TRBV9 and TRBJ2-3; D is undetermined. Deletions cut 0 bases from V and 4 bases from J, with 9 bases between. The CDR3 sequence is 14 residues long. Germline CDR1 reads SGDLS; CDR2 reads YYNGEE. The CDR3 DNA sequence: TGTGCCAGCAGCGTAGAACCCTTAGCAGATACGCAGTATTTT. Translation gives CASSVEPLADTQYF.

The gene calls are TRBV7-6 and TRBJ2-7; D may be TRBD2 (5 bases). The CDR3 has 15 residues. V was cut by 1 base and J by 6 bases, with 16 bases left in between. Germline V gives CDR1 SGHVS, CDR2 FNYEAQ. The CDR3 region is CASSLGRSGFGEQYF. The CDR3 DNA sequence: TGTGCCAGCAGCTTAGGCCGGTCGGGGTTTGGCGAGCAGTACTTC. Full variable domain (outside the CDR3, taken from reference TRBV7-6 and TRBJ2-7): GAGVSQSPRYKVTKRGQDVALRCDPISGHVSLYWYRQALGQGPEFLTYFNYEAQQDKSGLPNDRFSAERPEGSISTLTIQRTEQRDSAMYRCASSLGRSGFGEQYFGPGTRLTVT.

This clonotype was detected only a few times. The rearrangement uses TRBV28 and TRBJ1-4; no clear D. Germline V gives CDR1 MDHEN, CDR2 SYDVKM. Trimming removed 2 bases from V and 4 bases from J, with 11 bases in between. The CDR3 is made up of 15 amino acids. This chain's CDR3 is CASSLGGAFNEKLFF. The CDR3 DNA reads TGTGCCAGCAGTTTAGGTGGAGCCTTTAATGAAAAACTGTTTTTT.

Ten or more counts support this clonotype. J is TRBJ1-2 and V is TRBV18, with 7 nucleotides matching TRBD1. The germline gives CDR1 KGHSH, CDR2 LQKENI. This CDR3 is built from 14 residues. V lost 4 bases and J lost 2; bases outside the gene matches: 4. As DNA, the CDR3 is TGTGCCAGCTCACAGGGGGCGTCGAACTATGGCTACACCTTC. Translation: CASSQGASNYGYTF.